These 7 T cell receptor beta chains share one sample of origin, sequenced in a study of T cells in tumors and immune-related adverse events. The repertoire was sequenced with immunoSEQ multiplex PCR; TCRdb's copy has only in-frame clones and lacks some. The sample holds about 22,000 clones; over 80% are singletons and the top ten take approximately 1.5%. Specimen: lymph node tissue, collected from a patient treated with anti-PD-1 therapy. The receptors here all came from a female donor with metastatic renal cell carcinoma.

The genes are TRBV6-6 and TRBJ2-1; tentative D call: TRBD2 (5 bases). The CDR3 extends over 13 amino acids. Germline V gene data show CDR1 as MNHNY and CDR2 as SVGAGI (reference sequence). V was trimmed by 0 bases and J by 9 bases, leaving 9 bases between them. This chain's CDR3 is CASSYSLVPEQFF. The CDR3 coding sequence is TGTGCCAGCAGTTACTCACTAGTTCCTGAGCAGTTCTTC.

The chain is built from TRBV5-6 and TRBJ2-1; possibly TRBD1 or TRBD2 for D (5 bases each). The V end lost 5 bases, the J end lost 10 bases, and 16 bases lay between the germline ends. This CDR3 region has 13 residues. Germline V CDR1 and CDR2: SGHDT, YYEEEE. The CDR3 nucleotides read TGTGCCAGCAGGTGGGACCCCAAAGGCGAGCAGTTCTTC. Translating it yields CASRWDPKGEQFF.

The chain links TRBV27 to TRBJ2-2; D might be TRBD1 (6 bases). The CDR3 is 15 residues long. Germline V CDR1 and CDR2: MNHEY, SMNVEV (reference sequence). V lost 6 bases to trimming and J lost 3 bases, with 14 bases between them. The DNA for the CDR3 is TGTGCCAGCAGCCAAGCAGGGGATTACACCGGGGAGCTGTTTTTT. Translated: CASSQAGDYTGELFF.

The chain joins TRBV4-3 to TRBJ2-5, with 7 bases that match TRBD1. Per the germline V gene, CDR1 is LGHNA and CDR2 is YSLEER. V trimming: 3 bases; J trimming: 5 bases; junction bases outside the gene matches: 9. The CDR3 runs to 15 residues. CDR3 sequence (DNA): TGCGCCAGCAGCCACGCTCTACAGGGGTTGGAGACCCAGTACTTC. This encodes CASSHALQGLETQYF.

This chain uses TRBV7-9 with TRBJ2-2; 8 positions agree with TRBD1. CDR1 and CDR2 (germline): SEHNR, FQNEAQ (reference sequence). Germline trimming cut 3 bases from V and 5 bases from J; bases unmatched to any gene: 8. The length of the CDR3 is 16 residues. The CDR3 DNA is TGTGCCAGCAGCTTCCCCGGGACAGGCGGAACCGGGGAGCTGTTTTTT. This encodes CASSFPGTGGTGELFF.

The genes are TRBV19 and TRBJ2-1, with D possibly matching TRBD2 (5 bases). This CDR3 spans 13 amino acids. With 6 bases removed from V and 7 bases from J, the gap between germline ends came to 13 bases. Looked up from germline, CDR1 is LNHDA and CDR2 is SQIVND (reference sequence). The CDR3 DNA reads TGTGCCAGTAGCCAATTACTAGGGAATGAGCAGTTCTTC. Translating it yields CASSQLLGNEQFF.

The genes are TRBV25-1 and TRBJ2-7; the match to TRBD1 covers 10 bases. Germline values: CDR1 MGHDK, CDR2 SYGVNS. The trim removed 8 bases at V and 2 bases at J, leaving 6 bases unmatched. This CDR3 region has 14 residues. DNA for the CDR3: TGTGCCAGCGGCGAAGACAGGGGGCCCTACGAGCAGTACTTC. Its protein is CASGEDRGPYEQYF.